The present TCR beta chain was sequenced within a study of blood T cell repertoires in COVID-19. Overall study: Spain, Italy and the United States supplied samples that represented acute and convalescent COVID-19. From T cells, B-cell-depleted T cells, or PBMCs came the material, which was cDNA or gDNA.

This CDR3 region has 14 residues. In germline, CDR1 is SQVTM, CDR2 ANQGSEA. As handled by the study authors: The assay estimated nucleated cells by amplifying reference gene primers. The method was immunoSEQ multiplex PCR; TCRdb's version includes in-frame clones alone and lacks a portion of them. V, J and clone size are taken as reported in that table, and D and trimming were inferred from the DNA itself. Counted here are about 94,000 clones, approximately 80% occurring once; the ten biggest clones make up roughly a fifth. This sequence originates from a woman older than 75 with acute or convalescent COVID-19. The material sequenced was peripheral blood. The J gene is TRBJ2-2, the V gene TRBV29-1; 7 nucleotides agree with TRBD1. CDR3 bases: TGCACCGCTCAGGGGGACCCAAACACCGGGGAGCTGTTTTTT. It codes for CTAQGDPNTGELFF.